This entry describes one T cell receptor (beta chain). These data belong to a study of blood T cell repertoires in COVID-19. Study context: T cells, B-cell-depleted T cells, or PBMCs supplied cDNA or gDNA.

Method: immunoSEQ multiplex PCR; TCRdb's copy keeps in-frame clones and lacks some. The table has approximately 250,000 clones, 86% seen once. Sequenced material: peripheral blood. This receptor was obtained from an elderly woman with COVID-19, enrolled during active disease.

The CDR3 DNA sequence: TGTGCCAGCAGCTTTGGACAGGGTGGGGGAAAACTGTTTTTT. This gives the protein CASSFGQGGGKLFF. The rearrangement uses TRBV5-4 and TRBJ1-4; 8 bases fit TRBD1. The germline CDR1 and CDR2 sequences are SGHNT and YYREEE (reference sequence). The CDR3 runs to 14 residues. V shed 2 bases and J 10 bases; nucleotides not matched to a gene: 7.